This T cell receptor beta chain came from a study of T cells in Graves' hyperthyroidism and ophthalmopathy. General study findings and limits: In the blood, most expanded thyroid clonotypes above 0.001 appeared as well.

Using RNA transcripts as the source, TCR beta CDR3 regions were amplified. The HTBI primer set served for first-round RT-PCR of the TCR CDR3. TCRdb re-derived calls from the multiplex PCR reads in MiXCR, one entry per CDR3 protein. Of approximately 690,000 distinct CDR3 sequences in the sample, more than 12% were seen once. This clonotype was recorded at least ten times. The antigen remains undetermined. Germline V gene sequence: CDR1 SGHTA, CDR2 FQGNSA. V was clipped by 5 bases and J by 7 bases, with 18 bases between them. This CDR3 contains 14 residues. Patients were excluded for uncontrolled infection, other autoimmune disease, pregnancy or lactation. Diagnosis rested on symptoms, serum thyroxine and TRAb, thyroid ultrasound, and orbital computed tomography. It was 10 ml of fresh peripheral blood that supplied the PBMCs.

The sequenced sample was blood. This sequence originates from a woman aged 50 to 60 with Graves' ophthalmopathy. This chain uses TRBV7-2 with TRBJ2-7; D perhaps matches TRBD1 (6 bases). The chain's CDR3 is CASSPGQNLGEQYF. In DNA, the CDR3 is TGTGCCAGCAGCCCCGGACAGAACCTTGGGGAGCAGTACTTC.